This T cell receptor (beta chain) was recorded in a study of circulating and synovial CD4+ cells in juvenile arthritis. Germline values: CDR1 SGHRS, CDR2 YFSETQ. The CDR3 loop spans 13 amino acids. The V and J ends lost 4 bases and 8 bases, in that order; junction bases with no gene match: 6. Here immunoSEQ multiplex PCR was the method, and the copy in TCRdb shows in-frame clones only, minus some. This table has roughly 4,000 clones, 80% to 90% appearing once. Study-wide results and limits: T cell genome counts differed by at least an order of magnitude between CPL and CD4 samples. These blood cells shared more CDR3 sequences with synovium than bulk blood. Circulating pathogenic-like and bulk T cells looked alike by Vbeta family usage.

As for this clone: The antigen is not known.

The sequence was obtained from a human donor with juvenile idiopathic arthritis. The sequenced sample was CD4+ T cells from synovial fluid. The chain combines TRBV5-1 with TRBJ1-2, with 9 bases lining up with TRBD1. The CDR3 DNA reads as TGCGCCAGCAGCCCTGGGACAGGGTACGGCTACACCTTC. The encoded protein is CASSPGTGYGYTF.